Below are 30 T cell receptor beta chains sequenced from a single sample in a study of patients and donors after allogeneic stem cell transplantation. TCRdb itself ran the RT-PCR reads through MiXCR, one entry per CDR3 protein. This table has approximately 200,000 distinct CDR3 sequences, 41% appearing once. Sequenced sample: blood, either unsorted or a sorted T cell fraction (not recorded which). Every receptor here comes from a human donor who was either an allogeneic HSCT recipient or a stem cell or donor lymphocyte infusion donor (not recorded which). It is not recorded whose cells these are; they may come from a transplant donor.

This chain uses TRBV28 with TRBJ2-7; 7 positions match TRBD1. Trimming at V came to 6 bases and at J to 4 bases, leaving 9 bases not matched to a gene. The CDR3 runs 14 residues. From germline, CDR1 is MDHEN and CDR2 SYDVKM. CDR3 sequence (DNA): TGTGCCAGCAGCCCAACAGGGGACCTTTACGAGCAGTACTTC. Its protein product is CASSPTGDLYEQYF. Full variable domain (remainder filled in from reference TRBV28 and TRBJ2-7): DVKVTQSSRYLVKRTGEKVFLECVQDMDHENMFWYRQDPGLGLRLIYFSYDVKMKEKGDIPEGYSVSREKKERFSLILESASTNQTSMYLCASSPTGDLYEQYFGPGTRLTVT.

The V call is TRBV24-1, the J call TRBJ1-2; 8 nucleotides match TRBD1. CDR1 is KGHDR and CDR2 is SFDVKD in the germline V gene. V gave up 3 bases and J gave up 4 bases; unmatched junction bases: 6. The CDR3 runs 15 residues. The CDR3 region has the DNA TGTGCCACCAGTGATGGGACAGGCGTTGCCTATGGCTACACCTTC. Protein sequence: CATSDGTGVAYGYTF.

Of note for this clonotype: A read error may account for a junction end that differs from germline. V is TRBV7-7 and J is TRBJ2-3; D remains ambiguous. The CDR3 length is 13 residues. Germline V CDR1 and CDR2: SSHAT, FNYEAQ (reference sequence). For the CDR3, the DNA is TGTGCTAGCAGGCGCCTGGGGATGGATACGCAGTATTTT. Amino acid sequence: CASRRLGMDTQYF. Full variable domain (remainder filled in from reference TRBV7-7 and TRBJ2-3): GAGVSQSPRYKVTKRGQDVTLRCDPISSHATLYWYQQALGQGPEFLTYFNYEAQPDKSGLPSDRFSAERPEGSISTLTIQRTEQRDSAMYRCASRRLGMDTQYFGPGTRLTVL.

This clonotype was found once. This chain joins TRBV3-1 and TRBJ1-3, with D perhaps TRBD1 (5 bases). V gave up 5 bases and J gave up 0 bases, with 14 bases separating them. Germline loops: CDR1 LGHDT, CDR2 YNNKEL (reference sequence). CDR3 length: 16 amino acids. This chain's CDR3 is CASSNLTGPSGNTIYF. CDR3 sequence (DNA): TGTGCCAGCAGCAACCTGACGGGGCCCTCTGGAAACACCATATATTTT.

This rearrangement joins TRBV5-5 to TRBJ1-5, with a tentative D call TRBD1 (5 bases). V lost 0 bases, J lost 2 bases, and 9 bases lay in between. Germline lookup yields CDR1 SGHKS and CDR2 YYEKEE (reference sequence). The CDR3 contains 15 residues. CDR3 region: CASSLGGRGNQPQHF. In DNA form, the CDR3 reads TGTGCCAGCAGCTTGGGGGGCAGGGGCAATCAGCCCCAGCATTTT.

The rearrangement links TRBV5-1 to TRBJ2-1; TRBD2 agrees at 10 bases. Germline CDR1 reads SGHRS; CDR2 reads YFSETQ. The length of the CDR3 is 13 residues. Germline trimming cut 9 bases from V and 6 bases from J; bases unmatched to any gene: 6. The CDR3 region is CATASGSFNEQFF. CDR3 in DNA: TGCGCCACCGCTAGCGGGAGTTTCAATGAGCAGTTCTTC.

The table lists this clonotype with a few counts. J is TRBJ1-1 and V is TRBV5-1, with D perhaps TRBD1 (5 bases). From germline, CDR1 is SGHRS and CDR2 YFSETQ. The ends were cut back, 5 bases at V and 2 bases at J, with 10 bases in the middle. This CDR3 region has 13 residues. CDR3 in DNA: TGCGCCAGCAGTCGCAGGGTAAACACTGAAGCTTTCTTT. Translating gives CASSRRVNTEAFF.

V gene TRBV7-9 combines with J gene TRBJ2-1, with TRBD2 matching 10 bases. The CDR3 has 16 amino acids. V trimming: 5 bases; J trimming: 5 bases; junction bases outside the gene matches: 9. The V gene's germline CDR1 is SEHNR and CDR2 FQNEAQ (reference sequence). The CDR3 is CASSRRRTSGNNEQFF. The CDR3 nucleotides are TGTGCCAGCAGCCGGCGACGGACTAGCGGAAACAATGAGCAGTTCTTC.

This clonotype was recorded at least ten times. For the CDR3, the DNA is TGTGCCAGCAGTTTGAGGGTCAGTAATCAGCCCCAGCATTTT. This encodes CASSLRVSNQPQHF. The V and J genes are TRBV12-3 or TRBV12-4 and TRBJ1-5; D is unresolved. The CDR3 has 14 amino acids. V was clipped by 3 bases and J by 4 bases, with 10 bases between them.

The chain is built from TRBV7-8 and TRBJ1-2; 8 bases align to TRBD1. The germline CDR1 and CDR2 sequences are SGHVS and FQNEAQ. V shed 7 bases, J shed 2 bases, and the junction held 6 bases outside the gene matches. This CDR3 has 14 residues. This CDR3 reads CASTSQGGNYGYTF. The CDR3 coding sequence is TGTGCCAGCACCTCACAGGGGGGGAACTATGGCTACACCTTC. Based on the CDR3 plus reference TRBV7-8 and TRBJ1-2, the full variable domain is GAGVSQSPRYKVAKRGQDVALRCDPISGHVSLFWYQQALGQGPEFLTYFQNEAQLDKSGLPSDRFFAERPEGSVSTLKIQRTQQEDSAVYLCASTSQGGNYGYTFGSGTRLTVV.

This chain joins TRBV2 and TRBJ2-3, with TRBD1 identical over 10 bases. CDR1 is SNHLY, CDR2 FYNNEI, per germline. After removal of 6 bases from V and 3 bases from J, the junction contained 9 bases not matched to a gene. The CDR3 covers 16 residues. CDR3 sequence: CASRGPGQGRTDTQYF. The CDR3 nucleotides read TGTGCCAGCAGGGGACCGGGACAGGGGAGAACAGATACGCAGTATTTT.

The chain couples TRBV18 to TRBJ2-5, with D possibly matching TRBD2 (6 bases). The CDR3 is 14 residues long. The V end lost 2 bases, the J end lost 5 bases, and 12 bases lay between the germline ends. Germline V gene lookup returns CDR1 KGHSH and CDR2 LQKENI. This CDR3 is CASSPSAGWETQYF. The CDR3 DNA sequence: TGTGCCAGCTCACCATCCGCGGGGTGGGAGACCCAGTACTTC.

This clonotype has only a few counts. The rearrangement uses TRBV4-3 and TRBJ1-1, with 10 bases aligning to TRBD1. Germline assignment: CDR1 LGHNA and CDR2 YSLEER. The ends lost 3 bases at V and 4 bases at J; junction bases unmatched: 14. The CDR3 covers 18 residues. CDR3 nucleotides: TGCGCCAGCAGCCAGGACGGGACAGGGGACCCCCTGGGCACTGAAGCTTTCTTT. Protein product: CASSQDGTGDPLGTEAFF.

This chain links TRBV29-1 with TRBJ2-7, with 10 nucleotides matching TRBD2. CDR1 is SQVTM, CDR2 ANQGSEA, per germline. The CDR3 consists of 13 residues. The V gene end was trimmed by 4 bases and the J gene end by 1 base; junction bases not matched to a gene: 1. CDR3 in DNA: TGCAGCGTTGTACTAGCGGGATCCTACGAGCAGTACTTC. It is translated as CSVVLAGSYEQYF.

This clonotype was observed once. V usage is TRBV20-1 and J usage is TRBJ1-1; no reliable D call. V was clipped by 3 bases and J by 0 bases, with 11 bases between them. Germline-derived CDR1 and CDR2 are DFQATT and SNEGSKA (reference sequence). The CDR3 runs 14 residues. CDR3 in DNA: TGCAGTGCTAGTTTTGACAACTTGAACACTGAAGCTTTCTTT. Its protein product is CSASFDNLNTEAFF.

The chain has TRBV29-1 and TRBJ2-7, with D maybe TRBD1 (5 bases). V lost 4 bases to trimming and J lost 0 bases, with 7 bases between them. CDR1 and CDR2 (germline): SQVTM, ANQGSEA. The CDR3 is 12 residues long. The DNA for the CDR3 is TGCAGCGTTGCGGACAACTCCTACGAGCAGTACTTC. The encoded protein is CSVADNSYEQYF.

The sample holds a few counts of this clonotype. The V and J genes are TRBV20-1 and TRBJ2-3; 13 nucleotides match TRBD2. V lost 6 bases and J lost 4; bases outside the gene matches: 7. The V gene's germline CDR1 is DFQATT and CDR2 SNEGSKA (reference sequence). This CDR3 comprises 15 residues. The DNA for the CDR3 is TGCAGTGCCGATGGACTAGCGGGAGTTTCAGATACGCAGTATTTT. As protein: CSADGLAGVSDTQYF.

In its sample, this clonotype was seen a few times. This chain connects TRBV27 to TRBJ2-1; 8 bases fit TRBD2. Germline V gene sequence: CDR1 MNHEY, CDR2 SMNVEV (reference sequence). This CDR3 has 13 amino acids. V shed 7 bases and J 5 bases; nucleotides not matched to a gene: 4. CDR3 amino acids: CASNGGRNNEQFF. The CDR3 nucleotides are TGTGCCAGCAATGGCGGGAGGAACAATGAGCAGTTCTTC.

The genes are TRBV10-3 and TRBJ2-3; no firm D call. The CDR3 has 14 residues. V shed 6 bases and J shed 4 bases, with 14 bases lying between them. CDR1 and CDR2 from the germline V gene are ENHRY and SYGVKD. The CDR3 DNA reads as TGTGCCATCAGCGCGGAAAAAGGGTCAGATACGCAGTATTTT. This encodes CAISAEKGSDTQYF.

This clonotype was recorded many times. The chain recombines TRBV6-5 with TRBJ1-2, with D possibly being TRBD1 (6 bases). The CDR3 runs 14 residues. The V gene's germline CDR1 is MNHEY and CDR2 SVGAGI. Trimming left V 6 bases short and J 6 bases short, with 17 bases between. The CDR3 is CASRSRGGGNGYTF. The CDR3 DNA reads TGTGCCAGCAGGTCCCGGGGGGGCGGGAATGGCTACACCTTC.

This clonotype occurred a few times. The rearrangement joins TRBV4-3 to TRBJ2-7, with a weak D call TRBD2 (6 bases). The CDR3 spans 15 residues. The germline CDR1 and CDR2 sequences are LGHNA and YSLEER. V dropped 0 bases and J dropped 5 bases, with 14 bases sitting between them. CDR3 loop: CASSQDHSRGNEQYF. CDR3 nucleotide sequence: TGCGCCAGCAGCCAAGATCATTCCCGGGGGAACGAGCAGTACTTC.

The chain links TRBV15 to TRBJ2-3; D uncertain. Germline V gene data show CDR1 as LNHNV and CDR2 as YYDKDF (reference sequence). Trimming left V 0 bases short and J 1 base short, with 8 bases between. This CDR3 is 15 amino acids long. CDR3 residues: CATSRENLGTDTQYF. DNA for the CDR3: TGTGCCACCAGCAGAGAAAACTTGGGCACAGATACGCAGTATTTT.

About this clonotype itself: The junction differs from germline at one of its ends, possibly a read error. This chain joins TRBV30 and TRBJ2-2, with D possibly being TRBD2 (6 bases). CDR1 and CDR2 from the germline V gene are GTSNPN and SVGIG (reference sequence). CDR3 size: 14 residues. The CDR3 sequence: CARRVQLNTGELFF. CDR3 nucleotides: TGTGCCCGGAGGGTACAGCTGAACACCGGGGAGCTGTTTTTT.

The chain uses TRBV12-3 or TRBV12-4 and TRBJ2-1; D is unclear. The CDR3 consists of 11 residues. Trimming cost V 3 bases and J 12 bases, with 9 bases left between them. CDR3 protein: CASSLESGQFF. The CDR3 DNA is TGTGCCAGCAGTTTGGAGAGTGGGCAGTTCTTC.

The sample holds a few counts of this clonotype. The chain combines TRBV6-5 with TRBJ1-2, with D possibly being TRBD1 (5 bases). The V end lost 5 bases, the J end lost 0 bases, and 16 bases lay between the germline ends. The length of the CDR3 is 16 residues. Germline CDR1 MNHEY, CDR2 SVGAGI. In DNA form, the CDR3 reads TGTGCCAGCAGTCCGCTTTCGATGACAGCTAACTATGGCTACACCTTC. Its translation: CASSPLSMTANYGYTF.

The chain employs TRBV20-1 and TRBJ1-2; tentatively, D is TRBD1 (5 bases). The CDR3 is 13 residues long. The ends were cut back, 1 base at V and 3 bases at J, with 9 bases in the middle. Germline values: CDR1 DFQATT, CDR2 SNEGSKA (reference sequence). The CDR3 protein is CSARGRGDYGYTF. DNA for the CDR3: TGCAGTGCTAGAGGGAGGGGTGACTATGGCTACACCTTC.

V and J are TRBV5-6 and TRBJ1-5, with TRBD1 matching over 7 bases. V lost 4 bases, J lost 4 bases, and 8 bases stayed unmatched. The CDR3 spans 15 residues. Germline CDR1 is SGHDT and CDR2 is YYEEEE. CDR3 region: CASSTWTGGNQPQHF. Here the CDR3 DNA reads TGTGCCAGCAGCACCTGGACAGGTGGGAATCAGCCCCAGCATTTT.

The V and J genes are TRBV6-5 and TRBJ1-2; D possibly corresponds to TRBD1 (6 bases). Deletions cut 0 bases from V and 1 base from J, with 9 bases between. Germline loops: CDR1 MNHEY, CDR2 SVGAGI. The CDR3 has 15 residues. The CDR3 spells CASSYSRDINYGYTF. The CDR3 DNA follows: TGTGCCAGCAGTTACTCTAGGGACATTAACTATGGCTACACCTTC.

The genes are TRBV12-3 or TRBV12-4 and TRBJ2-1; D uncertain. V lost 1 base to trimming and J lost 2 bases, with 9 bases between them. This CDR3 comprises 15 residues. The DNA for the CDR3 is TGTGCCAGCAGTTTAGAAGGTAACCCCTACAATGAGCAGTTCTTC. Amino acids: CASSLEGNPYNEQFF.

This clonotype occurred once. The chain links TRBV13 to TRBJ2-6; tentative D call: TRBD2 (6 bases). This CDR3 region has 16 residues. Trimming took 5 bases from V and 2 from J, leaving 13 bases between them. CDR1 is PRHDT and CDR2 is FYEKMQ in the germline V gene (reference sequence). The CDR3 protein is CASSPLGGAGANVLTF. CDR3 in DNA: TGTGCCAGCAGCCCCCTAGGAGGGGCTGGGGCCAACGTCCTGACTTTC.